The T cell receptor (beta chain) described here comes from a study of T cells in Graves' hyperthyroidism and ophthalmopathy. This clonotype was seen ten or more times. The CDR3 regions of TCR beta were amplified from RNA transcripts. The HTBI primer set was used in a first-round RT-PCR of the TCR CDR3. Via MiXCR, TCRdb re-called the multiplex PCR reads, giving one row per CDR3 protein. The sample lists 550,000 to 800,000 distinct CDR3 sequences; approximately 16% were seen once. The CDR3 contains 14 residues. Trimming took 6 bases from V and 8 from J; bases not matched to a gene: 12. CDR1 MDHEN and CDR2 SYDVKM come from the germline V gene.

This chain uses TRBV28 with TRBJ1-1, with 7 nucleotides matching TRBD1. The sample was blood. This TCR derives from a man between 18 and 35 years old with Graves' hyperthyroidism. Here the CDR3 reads CASSPGQRGSEAFF. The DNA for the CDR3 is TGTGCCAGCAGCCCGGGACAGCGGGGGTCGGAAGCTTTCTTT.